This passage covers 12 T cell receptor beta chains from one sample sequenced in a study of identical twins. TCRdb re-derived calls from the 5' RACE reads in MiXCR, one entry per CDR3 protein. Of some 630,000 distinct CDR3 sequences listed, about 7% are singletons. This sample was shared with a second study, whose subject was yellow fever vaccine responses in identical twins.

Sequencing input: PBMCs. The receptors stem from a woman between 18 and 29 years old in good health.

The J gene is TRBJ2-7, the V gene TRBV20-1; the D is unclear. V was trimmed by 6 bases and J by 6 bases, leaving 27 bases between them. There are 16 residues in the CDR3. Germline V gene sequence: CDR1 DFQATT, CDR2 SNEGSKA (reference sequence). The CDR3 DNA is TGCAGTGCCGCAACCCCGGCGCGCACTCGGTCGACCGAGCAGTACTTC. Its protein is CSAATPARTRSTEQYF.

The chain has TRBV2 and TRBJ2-3, with 9 bases lining up with TRBD2. The CDR3 extends over 16 amino acids. The V and J ends lost 6 bases and 4 bases, in that order; junction bases with no gene match: 11. Germline V CDR1 and CDR2: SNHLY, FYNNEI. CDR3 region: CASSLTSGQRPDTQYF. The CDR3 nucleotides read TGTGCCAGCAGCTTGACTAGCGGTCAAAGGCCAGATACGCAGTATTTT. Variable domain in full (rest from reference TRBV2 and TRBJ2-3): EPEVTQTPSHQVTQMGQEVILRCVPISNHLYFYWYRQILGQKVEFLVSFYNNEISEKSEIFDDQFSVERPDGSNFTLKIRSTKLEDSAMYFCASSLTSGQRPDTQYFGPGTRLTVL.

In this sample, this clonotype turned up many times. This rearrangement joins TRBV10-3 to TRBJ2-1, with 7 bases that match TRBD2. Germline trimming cut 7 bases from V and 6 bases from J; bases unmatched to any gene: 9. In germline, CDR1 is ENHRY, CDR2 SYGVKD. The CDR3 has 14 residues. CDR3 nucleotides: TGTGCCATCACCAACGGACTAGATTTCAATGAGCAGTTCTTC. This sequence encodes CAITNGLDFNEQFF.

This clonotype was counted many times. The rearrangement uses TRBV4-1 and TRBJ2-2; 7 bases are shared with TRBD1. V shed 1 base and J 2 bases; nucleotides not matched to a gene: 4. The CDR3 is 16 residues long. Germline values: CDR1 MGHRA, CDR2 YSYEKL. The chain's CDR3 is CASSQVDRENTGELFF. The DNA of the CDR3 is TGCGCCAGCAGCCAAGTTGACAGGGAAAACACCGGGGAGCTGTTTTTT.

This clonotype was seen at least ten times. The chain recombines TRBV10-3 with TRBJ2-1, with TRBD2 as a possible D gene (6 bases). The ends were cut back, 2 bases at V and 2 bases at J, with 13 bases in the middle. This CDR3 spans 16 amino acids. Germline V CDR1 and CDR2: ENHRY, SYGVKD. The CDR3 here is CAISETEGGPYNEQFF. In DNA, the CDR3 is TGTGCCATCAGTGAGACGGAGGGTGGGCCCTACAATGAGCAGTTCTTC.

This clonotype occurred many times. The genes are TRBV6-1 and TRBJ1-1, with D possibly matching TRBD1 (6 bases). CDR3 length equals 14 residues. From germline, CDR1 is MNHNS and CDR2 SASEGT. The V end was cut by 5 bases, the J end by 3 bases, with 13 bases between. CDR3 amino acids: CASSTGQPHTEAFF. The CDR3 DNA sequence: TGTGCCAGCAGTACCGGACAGCCTCACACTGAAGCTTTCTTT.

This chain joins TRBV12-3 or TRBV12-4 and TRBJ1-5; 7 nucleotides align to TRBD1. Losses at the gene ends were 7 bases for V and 4 bases for J; bases not matched to a gene: 7. The CDR3 extends over 14 amino acids. CDR3 residues: CASTPRGQNQPQHF. CDR3 bases: TGTGCCAGCACCCCCAGGGGACAGAATCAGCCCCAGCATTTT.

CDR3 sequence: CASSPGSREQYV. CDR3 sequence (DNA): TGTGCCAGCAGCCCAGGGTCGAGGGAGCAGTACGTC. This sequence joins TRBV12-3 or TRBV12-4 and TRBJ2-7, with D tentatively TRBD1 (5 bases). The CDR3 spans 12 residues. V dropped 6 bases and J dropped 7 bases, with 13 bases sitting between them.

The chain recombines TRBV24-1 with TRBJ2-5; 13 bases align to TRBD2. Germline lookup yields CDR1 KGHDR and CDR2 SFDVKD. Trimming took 4 bases from V and 5 from J; bases not matched to a gene: 6. The CDR3 length is 16 residues. This chain's CDR3 is CATSEGLAGVRETQYF. CDR3 DNA sequence: TGTGCCACCAGTGAAGGACTAGCGGGAGTACGGGAGACCCAGTACTTC.

The chain is built from TRBV7-6 and TRBJ2-2; the D gene is possibly TRBD1 (6 bases). This CDR3 region has 16 residues. Germline CDR1 and CDR2: SGHVS and FNYEAQ. V lost 6 bases to trimming and J lost 5 bases, with 19 bases between them. This chain's CDR3 is CASRLSGGASTGELFF. CDR3 nucleotide sequence: TGTGCCAGCAGACTAAGTGGGGGCGCGAGTACCGGGGAGCTGTTTTTT.

V gene TRBV3-1 combines with J gene TRBJ2-1; D call uncertain. Looked up from germline, CDR1 is LGHDT and CDR2 is YNNKEL (reference sequence). V lost 1 base and J 9 bases, leaving 7 bases between the germline ends. The CDR3 totals 12 residues. The DNA for the CDR3 is TGTGCCAGCAGCCAAGTTATAGGTGAGCAGTTCTTC. Amino acid sequence: CASSQVIGEQFF.

This sequence joins TRBV6-5 and TRBJ1-1; the D gene is possibly TRBD1 (5 bases). Per the germline V gene, CDR1 is MNHEY and CDR2 is SVGAGI. This CDR3 comprises 15 residues. The V gene lost 0 bases and the J gene lost 5 bases, with 13 bases spanning the gap. CDR3 bases: TGTGCCAGCAGTTACTCGAGCGAGGGGCGGACTGAAGCTTTCTTT. This gives the protein CASSYSSEGRTEAFF.